This passage covers 23 T cell receptor beta chains from one sample sequenced in a study of Ad26.COV2.S vaccination and SARS-CoV-2 variants. Assay used: immunoSEQ multiplex PCR; TCRdb lists only in-frame clones, some missing. The sample contains roughly 380,000 clones, 85% of which appear only once. Treatment described: roughly 19 received Ad26.COV2.S at low or high dose, single or two shots; 5 received placebo; per-sample allocation not given. Sampling was performed 63 days after the first vaccine or placebo injection. The starting material was peripheral blood, obtained in a trial of Ad26.COV2.S vaccine versus placebo. The receptors were sampled from a person aged 18-65 years who received the Ad26.COV2.S COVID-19 vaccine or a placebo.

This clone has a single count. The rearrangement links TRBV7-6 to TRBJ1-1, with 8 bases identical to TRBD1. V trimming: 3 bases; J trimming: 0 bases; junction bases outside the gene matches: 3. CDR1 is SGHVS, CDR2 FNYEAQ, per germline. The CDR3 totals 15 residues. CDR3 residues: CASSLGQAMNTEAFF. As DNA, the CDR3 is TGTGCCAGCAGCTTGGGACAGGCCATGAACACTGAAGCTTTCTTT.

This clone was observed many times. The V gene is TRBV14, the J gene TRBJ2-3, with 9 positions matching TRBD2. J gave up 3 bases and V 4 bases, and 8 bases lay outside the gene matches. The CDR3 consists of 16 residues. The germline V gene has CDR1 SGHDN and CDR2 FVKESK. The chain's CDR3 is CASSRIAGVGTDTQYF. CDR3 coding DNA: TGTGCCAGCAGCCGAATAGCGGGGGTGGGAACAGATACGCAGTATTTT.

This sequence joins TRBV24-1 and TRBJ2-1, with 9 bases fitting TRBD1. The germline V gene encodes CDR1 KGHDR and CDR2 SFDVKD. Trimming at V came to 3 bases and at J to 9 bases, leaving 14 bases not matched to a gene. There are 17 residues in the CDR3. The CDR3 is CATSDKSGTGTHIEQFF. The CDR3 region has the DNA TGTGCCACCAGTGATAAATCCGGGACAGGGACACACATTGAGCAGTTCTTC.

This clone has a handful of counts. The rearrangement joins TRBV6-5 to TRBJ2-4; maybe TRBD1 (6 bases). Trimming removed 7 bases from V and 5 bases from J, with 9 bases in between. Germline V CDR1 and CDR2: MNHEY, SVGAGI. This CDR3 spans 12 amino acids. CDR3 amino acids: CASMGHENIQYF. The DNA for the CDR3 is TGTGCCAGCATGGGACACGAAAACATTCAGTACTTC.

This chain links TRBV6-5 with TRBJ1-2, with 7 bases aligning to TRBD1. The CDR3 runs to 14 residues. The germline V gene has CDR1 MNHEY and CDR2 SVGAGI. The ends lost 6 bases at V and 7 bases at J; junction bases unmatched: 11. Written as DNA, the CDR3 is TGTGCCAGCAGGCGACGACAGGGTTTAACTGGCTACACCTTC. Its translation: CASRRRQGLTGYTF.

This clone was counted a single time. The rearrangement joins TRBV6-6 to TRBJ2-7; 8 bases agree with TRBD1. Germline loops: CDR1 MNHNY, CDR2 SVGAGI (reference sequence). The CDR3 has 17 residues. J gave up 5 bases and V 6 bases, and 18 bases lay outside the gene matches. The CDR3 loop reads CASSRGQGSGLVDEQYF. For the CDR3, the DNA is TGTGCCAGCAGCCGAGGACAGGGATCGGGCCTCGTCGACGAGCAGTACTTC.

The chain joins TRBV7-9 to TRBJ2-1; 7 positions agree with TRBD1. V trimming: 2 bases; J trimming: 6 bases; junction bases outside the gene matches: 7. CDR3 size: 15 residues. The V gene's germline CDR1 is SEHNR and CDR2 FQNEAQ (reference sequence). The CDR3 DNA reads as TGTGCCAGCAGCTTACTCACAGGGGTAATCAATGAGCAGTTCTTC. This sequence encodes CASSLLTGVINEQFF.

The chain has TRBV6-5 and TRBJ2-3; possibly TRBD1 for D (6 bases). V was clipped by 6 bases and J by 5 bases, with 6 bases between them. The length of the CDR3 is 11 residues. Germline V gene data show CDR1 as MNHEY and CDR2 as SVGAGI. CDR3 residues: CASSRGDTQYF. In DNA, the CDR3 is TGTGCCAGCAGCAGGGGAGATACGCAGTATTTT.

This chain joins TRBV6-2 or TRBV6-3 and TRBJ2-6; the D is unclear. The germline V and J ends were trimmed by 2 bases and 0 bases, with 5 bases remaining between them. The CDR3 extends over 15 amino acids. The V gene's germline CDR1 is MNHEY and CDR2 SVGEGT. DNA for the CDR3: TGTGCCAGCAGTTACGGGCGCTCTGGGGCCAACGTCCTGACTTTC. Its translation is CASSYGRSGANVLTF.

The chain uses TRBV4-1 and TRBJ1-1; D uncertain. The CDR3 contains 18 residues. V lost 0 bases and J 1 base, leaving 18 bases between the germline ends. CDR1 is MGHRA and CDR2 is YSYEKL in the germline V gene. CDR3 protein: CASSQEVFLEGPNTEAFF. The CDR3 bases are TGCGCCAGCAGCCAAGAGGTGTTTTTGGAGGGTCCGAACACTGAAGCTTTCTTT.

The chain has TRBV21-1 and TRBJ2-1; no check of the table's D call, TRBD2, against the DNA was made. TRBV21-1 is described as a pseudogene. This CDR3 contains 20 residues. CDR3 coding DNA: TGTGCCAGCAGCAAAGTACGATTCTGGGAGGGGTATAGCTCCTACAATGAGCAGTTCTTC. This gives the protein CASSKVRFWEGYSSYNEQFF.

The genes are TRBV5-1 and TRBJ2-7; 16 bases line up with TRBD2. CDR1 is SGHRS, CDR2 YFSETQ, per germline. After removal of 4 bases from V and 0 bases from J, the junction contained 4 bases not matched to a gene. This CDR3 spans 17 amino acids. CDR3 in amino acids: CASSVGLAGGNSYEQYF. The CDR3, as DNA: TGCGCCAGCAGCGTGGGACTAGCGGGGGGGAACTCCTACGAGCAGTACTTC. The whole variable domain, remainder taken from reference TRBV5-1 and TRBJ2-7, is KAGVTQTPRYLIKTRGQQVTLSCSPISGHRSVSWYQQTPGQGLQFLFEYFSETQRNKGNFPGRFSGRQFSNSRSEMNVSTLELGDSALYLCASSVGLAGGNSYEQYFGPGTRLTVT.

This clone was picked up one time. V gene TRBV7-5 combines with J gene TRBJ1-1; the D call of TRBD1 is as the table states it, not checked on the DNA. TRBV7-5 is described as a pseudogene. The length of the CDR3 is 16 residues. The CDR3 here is CARSLVSPGLNTEAFF. The CDR3 coding sequence is TGTGCCAGAAGCTTAGTGTCCCCAGGGCTGAACACTGAAGCTTTCTTT.

This rearrangement joins TRBV30 to TRBJ1-1; no clear D gene. CDR1 and CDR2 from the germline V gene are GTSNPN and SVGIG (reference sequence). V lost 3 bases and J lost 5, with 10 bases in between. This CDR3 spans 12 amino acids. The CDR3 nucleotides are TGTGCCTGGAGGTTAGGGCGGACTGAAGCTTTCTTT. Protein sequence: CAWRLGRTEAFF.

The chain recombines TRBV25-1 with TRBJ1-1; TRBD1 matches at 8 bases. The germline V gene encodes CDR1 MGHDK and CDR2 SYGVNS. The CDR3 totals 13 residues. Trimming at V came to 4 bases and at J to 5 bases, leaving 3 bases not matched to a gene. The CDR3 nucleotides are TGTGCCAGCAGTGCACAGGGGGAAACTGAAGCTTTCTTT. Residues: CASSAQGETEAFF.

CDR3 sequence: CASSRTSGGTTGELFF. The DNA for the CDR3 is TGTGCCAGCAGCAGAACTAGCGGGGGGACAACCGGGGAGCTGTTTTTT. The chain has TRBV6-2 or TRBV6-3 and TRBJ2-2; 12 bases match TRBD2. After removal of 6 bases from V and 5 bases from J, the junction contained 7 bases not matched to a gene. Germline V lookup: CDR1 MNHEY, CDR2 SVGEGT. This CDR3 comprises 16 residues.

This rearrangement joins TRBV4-1 to TRBJ2-7; 9 bases align to TRBD2. V shed 3 bases, J shed 3 bases, and the junction held 12 bases outside the gene matches. There are 17 residues in the CDR3. Germline V lookup: CDR1 MGHRA, CDR2 YSYEKL. The CDR3 DNA sequence: TGCGCCAGCAGCCAGCCACGTAGCGGGAGCGGCTTCTACGAGCAGTACTTC. This codes for CASSQPRSGSGFYEQYF.

V gene TRBV20-1 combines with J gene TRBJ1-1; D is perhaps TRBD1 (5 bases). This CDR3 region has 11 residues. Germline V CDR1 and CDR2: DFQATT, SNEGSKA (reference sequence). V was shortened by 7 bases and J by 5 bases, with 11 bases between the two germline ends. CDR3 DNA sequence: TGCAGTGTCCCACGGGGGACTGAAGCTTTCTTT. Protein sequence: CSVPRGTEAFF.

Only one count was recorded for this clone. This chain links TRBV11-2 with TRBJ2-1; D gene ambiguous. Per the germline V gene, CDR1 is SGHAT and CDR2 is FQNNGV. Trimming left V 3 bases short and J 8 bases short, with 14 bases between. The CDR3 totals 14 residues. The CDR3 region is CASSFTAARDEQFF. The CDR3 nucleotides are TGTGCCAGCAGCTTCACGGCAGCTAGGGATGAGCAGTTCTTC.

V and J are TRBV19 and TRBJ1-2, with D uncertain. Trimming cost V 1 base and J 1 base, with 7 bases left between them. This CDR3 has 14 amino acids. Germline V gene lookup returns CDR1 LNHDA and CDR2 SQIVND (reference sequence). The chain's CDR3 is CASSIGSDNYGYTF. CDR3 bases: TGTGCCAGTAGTATAGGATCAGATAACTATGGCTACACCTTC. Complete variable domain (other parts from reference TRBV19 and TRBJ1-2): DGGITQSPKYLFRKEGQNVTLSCEQNLNHDAMYWYRQDPGQGLRLIYYSQIVNDFQKGDIAEGYSVSREKKESFPLTVTSAQKNPTAFYLCASSIGSDNYGYTFGSGTRLTVV.

The rearrangement uses TRBV25-1 and TRBJ2-5; weak D call: TRBD2 (6 bases). Per the germline V gene, CDR1 is MGHDK and CDR2 is SYGVNS. V dropped 3 bases and J dropped 0 bases, with 11 bases sitting between them. The CDR3 consists of 15 residues. CDR3 sequence: CASSDFRRDQETQYF. CDR3 nucleotides: TGTGCCAGCAGTGATTTTCGGAGGGACCAAGAGACCCAGTACTTC.

This chain joins TRBV21-1 and TRBJ1-6; no check of the table's D call, TRBD1, against the DNA was made. TRBV21-1 is termed a pseudogene. The CDR3 consists of 19 residues. The CDR3 loop reads CASCHYLQGGPNYNSPLHF. The DNA for the CDR3 is TGTGCCAGCTGCCACTACCTACAGGGCGGGCCCAACTATAATTCACCCCTCCACTTT.

V and J are TRBV7-9 and TRBJ1-1; D gene ambiguous. Per germline, CDR1 SEHNR and CDR2 FQNEAQ (reference sequence). The V end was cut by 5 bases, the J end by 1 base, with 11 bases between. The CDR3 loop spans 14 amino acids. CDR3 DNA: TGTGCCAGCAGCCCCGTTTGGGGGAACACTGAAGCTTTCTTT. The encoded protein is CASSPVWGNTEAFF.